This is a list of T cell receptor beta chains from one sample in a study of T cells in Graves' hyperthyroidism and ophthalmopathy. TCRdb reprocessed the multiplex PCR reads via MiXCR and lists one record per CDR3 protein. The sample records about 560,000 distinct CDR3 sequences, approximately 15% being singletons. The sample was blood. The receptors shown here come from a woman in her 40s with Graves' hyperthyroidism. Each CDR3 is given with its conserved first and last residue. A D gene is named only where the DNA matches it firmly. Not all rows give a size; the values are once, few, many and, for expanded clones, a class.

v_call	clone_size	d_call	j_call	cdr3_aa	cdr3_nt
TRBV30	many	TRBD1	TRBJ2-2	CAWSPGQGAGELFF	TGTGCCTGGAGCCCGGGACAGGGGGCCGGGGAGCTGTTTTTT
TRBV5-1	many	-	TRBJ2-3	CASSDPTITSTDTQYF	TGCGCCAGCAGCGACCCGACTATCACTAGCACAGATACGCAGTATTTT
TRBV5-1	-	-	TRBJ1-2	CASSQTTENYGYTF	TGCGCCAGCAGCCAGACCACAGAAAACTATGGCTACACCTTC
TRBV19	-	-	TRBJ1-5	CASSIQGSGQPQHF	TGTGCCAGTAGTATTCAGGGGAGTGGGCAGCCCCAGCATTTT
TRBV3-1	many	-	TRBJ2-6	CASSQGRRISGANVLTF	TGTGCCAGCAGCCAAGGTAGACGGATCTCTGGGGCCAACGTCCTGACTTTC
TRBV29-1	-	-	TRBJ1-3	CSVTGSGNTIYF	TGCAGCGTTACAGGGTCTGGAAACACCATATATTTT
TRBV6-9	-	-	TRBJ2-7	CASSYWGSISYEQYF	TGTGCCAGCAGTTATTGGGGGAGTATATCCTACGAGCAGTACTTC
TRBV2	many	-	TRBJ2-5	CASSAGMEETQYF	TGTGCCAGCAGTGCAGGGATGGAAGAGACCCAGTACTTC
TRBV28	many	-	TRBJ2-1	CASSFLASDSSEQFF	TGTGCCAGCAGTTTCCTTGCCTCGGATTCTAGTGAGCAGTTCTTC
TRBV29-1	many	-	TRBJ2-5	CSAEGGGETQYF	TGCAGCGCCGAGGGGGGGGGAGAGACCCAGTACTTC
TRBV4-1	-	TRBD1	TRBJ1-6	CASSQDRQGRKNSPLHF	TGCGCCAGCAGCCAAGACAGACAGGGACGAAAAAATTCACCCCTCCACTTT
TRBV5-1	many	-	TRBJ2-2	CASSLVLATGELFF	TGCGCCAGCAGCTTGGTTCTCGCCACCGGGGAGCTGTTTTTT
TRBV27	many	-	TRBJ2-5	CASSFSGPEMETQYF	TGTGCCAGCAGTTTCAGCGGTCCTGAAATGGAGACCCAGTACTTC
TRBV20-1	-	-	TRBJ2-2	CSAKTTNTNTGELFF	TGCAGTGCTAAAACGACCAACACGAACACCGGGGAGCTGTTTTTT
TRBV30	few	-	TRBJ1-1	CAWREVGQMNTEAFF	TGTGCCTGGAGGGAGGTGGGACAAATGAACACTGAAGCTTTCTTT
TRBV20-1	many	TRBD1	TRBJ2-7	CSARPGQPYEQYF	TGCAGTGCTAGACCGGGACAGCCCTACGAGCAGTACTTC
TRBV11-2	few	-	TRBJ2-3	CASSLDIGGNTDTQYF	TGTGCCAGCAGCTTAGATATCGGCGGAAACACAGATACGCAGTATTTT
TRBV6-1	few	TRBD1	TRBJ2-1	CASSDPDRVSNEQFF	TGTGCCAGCAGTGATCCGGACAGGGTTAGTAATGAGCAGTTCTTC
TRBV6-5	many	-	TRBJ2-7	CASSYSSGSSYEQYF	TGTGCCAGCAGTTACTCAAGCGGGTCGTCTTACGAGCAGTACTTC
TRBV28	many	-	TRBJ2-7	CASSLSQSSYEQYF	TGTGCCAGCAGTTTGTCACAAAGCTCCTACGAGCAGTACTTC
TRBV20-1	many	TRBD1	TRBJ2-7	CSASRRDRAIYEQYF	TGCAGTGCTAGCCGGCGAGACAGGGCTATTTACGAGCAGTACTTC
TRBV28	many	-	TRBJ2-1	CASRNTGTYNEQFF	TGTGCCAGCAGGAACACAGGGACCTACAATGAGCAGTTCTTC
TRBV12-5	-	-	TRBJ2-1	CASAQSPGLGAVEQFF	TGTGCTAGTGCCCAATCCCCCGGACTCGGGGCCGTAGAGCAGTTCTTC
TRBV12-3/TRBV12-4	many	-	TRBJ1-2	CASSAGSVGYGYTF	TGTGCCAGCAGTGCGGGGTCCGTCGGATATGGCTACACCTTC
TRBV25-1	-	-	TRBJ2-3	CASSEGGRGADTQYF	TGTGCCAGCAGTGAAGGAGGCAGGGGGGCAGATACGCAGTATTTT
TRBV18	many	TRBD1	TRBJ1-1	CASSPGTEGTEAFF	TGTGCCAGCTCACCCGGGACAGAAGGGACTGAAGCTTTCTTT
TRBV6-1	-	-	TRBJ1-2	CASMGTVGSYYTF	TGTGCCAGCATGGGGACTGTGGGGAGTTACTACACCTTC